The next 17 T cell receptor beta chains were all read from a single sample in a study of CD8 T cells in ankylosing spondylitis. Whole-study results and caveats: Blood from ankylosing spondylitis patients appeared to carry a characteristic roughly 8-variant TCR beta motif.

TCRdb re-called the 5' RACE reads through MiXCR, storing one row per CDR3 protein. The data show about 540,000 distinct CDR3 sequences, about 12% seen once. No antigen has been identified for these receptors. The specimen sequenced was blood, either unsorted or a sorted T cell fraction (not recorded which). These receptors originate from a male donor with ankylosing spondylitis.

The chain joins TRBV3-2 to TRBJ2-3. TRBV3-2 is marked as a pseudogene. The CDR3 length is 17 residues. The CDR3 DNA follows: TGTGCCAGCAGCCGCCACCTTAGAACTTTGAGCACAGATACGCAGTATTTT. Residues: CASSRHLRTLSTDTQYF.

On this clonotype: This may be a read error: a much more frequent sequence differs by one nucleotide. The chain combines TRBV20-1 with TRBJ2-7; 7 nucleotides line up with TRBD1. There are 12 residues in the CDR3. CDR1 and CDR2 from the germline V gene are DFQATT and SNEGSKA (reference sequence). V shed 5 bases, J shed 5 bases, and the junction held 6 bases outside the gene matches. The CDR3 sequence: CSAARQGNEQYF. The CDR3 bases are TGCAGTGCTGCCCGACAGGGAAACGAGCAGTACTTC.

This clonotype was counted between two and nine times. The CDR3 region is CSATRLAGGNTDTQYF. The CDR3 DNA reads TGCAGTGCTACGCGACTAGCGGGAGGGAACACAGATACGCAGTATTTT. This chain joins TRBV20-1 and TRBJ2-3; TRBD2 agrees at 14 bases. J gave up 2 bases and V 4 bases, and 5 bases lay outside the gene matches. The germline gives CDR1 DFQATT, CDR2 SNEGSKA (reference sequence). The CDR3 length is 16 residues.

This clonotype has a handful of counts. CDR3: CASSARRASTEAFF. The CDR3 nucleotides read TGTGCCAGCAGCGCTCGAAGGGCCAGCACTGAAGCTTTCTTT. The chain couples TRBV7-8 to TRBJ1-1, with no clear D. Trimming pared 5 bases from V and 4 bases from J, leaving 14 bases between. CDR3 length equals 14 residues. Germline V lookup: CDR1 SGHVS, CDR2 FQNEAQ.

The V and J genes are TRBV7-9 and TRBJ2-1, with 11 bases aligning to TRBD2. The CDR3 is 15 residues long. CDR1 is SEHNR and CDR2 is FQNEAQ in the germline V gene (reference sequence). The V segment lost 4 bases and the J segment 12 bases; nucleotides outside the gene matches: 11. In DNA form, the CDR3 reads TGTGCCAGCAGCTCCGGACGAGCCGGGACTAGCGGGCAGTTCTTC. Its protein product is CASSSGRAGTSGQFF.

The chain carries TRBV18 and TRBJ1-1; the match to TRBD1 covers 9 bases. V trimming: 5 bases; J trimming: 7 bases; junction bases outside the gene matches: 5. Germline-derived CDR1 and CDR2 are KGHSH and LQKENI. The CDR3 covers 13 residues. This chain's CDR3 is CASSDRGSNEAFF. CDR3 bases: TGTGCCAGCTCAGACAGGGGGTCAAATGAAGCTTTCTTT.

This rearrangement joins TRBV12-3 or TRBV12-4 to TRBJ2-2; D might be TRBD2 (6 bases). The CDR3 is 16 residues long. V shed 3 bases and J shed 5 bases, with 16 bases lying between them. This chain's CDR3 is CASSLEGGGRTGELFF. The CDR3 bases are TGTGCCAGCAGTTTGGAGGGAGGCGGTAGAACCGGGGAGCTGTTTTTT.

This clonotype was seen at least ten times. The chain combines TRBV12-5 with TRBJ1-5; tentatively, D is TRBD1 (6 bases). Trimming stripped 7 bases from V and 4 bases from J, with 8 bases between. CDR1 and CDR2 from the germline V gene are LGHNT and FRNRAP. This CDR3 is built from 12 residues. The CDR3: CASATGNQPQHF. The CDR3 nucleotides are TGTGCTAGTGCCACAGGGAATCAGCCCCAGCATTTT.

This rearrangement joins TRBV7-2 to TRBJ1-3, with D unclear. Germline CDR1 and CDR2: SGHTA and FQGNSA. The CDR3 has 17 residues. Deletions cut 5 bases from V and 1 base from J, with 18 bases between. CDR3 nucleotides: TGTGCCAGCAGCCGGCTCGACGGACCTCAATCTGGAAACACCATATATTTT. Translated: CASSRLDGPQSGNTIYF.

This chain links TRBV29-1 with TRBJ2-2; D is ambiguous. This CDR3 has 13 residues. V was pared by 6 bases and J by 2 bases, with 10 bases between. Germline V gene data show CDR1 as SQVTM and CDR2 as ANQGSEA. Here the CDR3 DNA reads TGCAGCGTCCGGTCCCTTAACACCGGGGAGCTGTTTTTT. Translating it yields CSVRSLNTGELFF.

This clonotype showed up just a few times. The chain is built from TRBV12-3 or TRBV12-4 and TRBJ1-5, with 9 bases that match TRBD1. The CDR3 runs to 14 residues. V lost 5 bases to trimming and J lost 6 bases; unmatched junction nucleotides: 5. The CDR3 spells CASSRTGDGQPQHF. CDR3 sequence (DNA): TGTGCCAGCAGTCGGACAGGGGACGGTCAGCCCCAGCATTTT.

The V gene is TRBV24-1, the J gene TRBJ1-5, with D possibly being TRBD1 (6 bases). V was shortened by 7 bases and J by 1 base, with 10 bases between the two germline ends. The CDR3 has 14 amino acids. Germline V gene sequence: CDR1 KGHDR, CDR2 SFDVKD. The CDR3 DNA follows: TGTGCCACCAGCCATGGACAGAGCAATCAGCCCCAGCATTTT. Its translation is CATSHGQSNQPQHF.

This clonotype was seen repeatedly, ten times or more. The chain employs TRBV7-8 and TRBJ1-3; 10 bases map to TRBD1. The CDR3 sequence is 15 residues long. Germline V lookup: CDR1 SGHVS, CDR2 FQNEAQ. The trim removed 4 bases at V and 2 bases at J, leaving 2 bases unmatched. The CDR3 protein is CASSWGTGAGNTIYF. The CDR3, as DNA: TGTGCCAGCAGCTGGGGGACAGGGGCTGGAAACACCATATATTTT.

This clonotype was seen repeatedly, ten times or more. V usage is TRBV12-3 or TRBV12-4 and J usage is TRBJ2-3; 8 bases fit TRBD2. The J segment lost 0 bases and the V segment lost 3 bases, leaving 5 bases of the junction unmatched. CDR3 size: 16 residues. As DNA, the CDR3 is TGTGCCAGCAGTTTGGGCGGGAGGTCTAGCACAGATACGCAGTATTTT. It yields the protein CASSLGGRSSTDTQYF.

The rearrangement uses TRBV28 and TRBJ2-7; D is ambiguous. The V gene lost 3 bases and the J gene lost 4 bases, with 13 bases spanning the gap. The CDR3 sequence is 14 residues long. Germline-derived CDR1 and CDR2 are MDHEN and SYDVKM. This CDR3 is CASSLMGRPYEQYV. The CDR3 nucleotides are TGTGCCAGCAGTTTGATGGGCAGACCATACGAGCAGTACGTC.

Ten or more counts support this clonotype. The rearrangement joins TRBV5-1 to TRBJ1-1, with D uncertain. V lost 0 bases and J 4 bases, leaving 13 bases between the germline ends. The CDR3 runs 15 residues. Germline values: CDR1 SGHRS, CDR2 YFSETQ. The CDR3 region is CASSLVGGGGTEAFF. The CDR3 DNA reads as TGCGCCAGCAGCTTGGTGGGAGGCGGTGGCACTGAAGCTTTCTTT.

The chain recombines TRBV5-1 with TRBJ1-4; D remains unclear. The CDR3 runs to 14 residues. V was pared by 0 bases and J by 6 bases, with 9 bases between. Germline values: CDR1 SGHRS, CDR2 YFSETQ. DNA of the CDR3: TGCGCCAGCAGCTTGGAACCGGGAGATGAAAAACTGTTTTTT. Its translation is CASSLEPGDEKLFF. The variable domain in full, with the rest retrieved from reference TRBV5-1 and TRBJ1-4, is KAGVTQTPRYLIKTRGQQVTLSCSPISGHRSVSWYQQTPGQGLQFLFEYFSETQRNKGNFPGRFSGRQFSNSRSEMNVSTLELGDSALYLCASSLEPGDEKLFFGSGTQLSVL.